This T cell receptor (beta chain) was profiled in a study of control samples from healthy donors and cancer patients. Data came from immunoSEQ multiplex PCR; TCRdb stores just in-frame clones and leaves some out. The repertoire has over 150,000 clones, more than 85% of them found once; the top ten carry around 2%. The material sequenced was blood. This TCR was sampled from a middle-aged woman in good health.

The CDR3 region is CASSLFSRFGELFF. The CDR3 bases are TGTGCCAGCAGCTTATTCAGCAGGTTCGGGGAGCTGTTTTTT. The chain joins TRBV11-2 to TRBJ2-2; no firm D call. This CDR3 contains 14 residues. The V end was cut by 2 bases, the J end by 7 bases, with 11 bases between. From germline, CDR1 is SGHAT and CDR2 FQNNGV.